The 2 T cell receptor beta chains below come from one sample, sequenced in a study of tumor and adjacent non-tumor tissue in lung cancer. The library came from three nested PCR rounds adapted from ARM-PCR protocols. TCRdb itself ran the multiplex PCR reads through MiXCR, one entry per CDR3 protein. The sample has over 110,000 distinct CDR3 sequences, approximately 70% seen once. RNA was extracted from bulk tissue without any cell sorting. The sample comprised lung tumor tissue. These receptors all stem from a man aged 55 to 70 with small cell lung cancer.

With regard to this clonotype: At one of its ends the junction is not consistent with the germline gene, which may arise from a read error. The V call is TRBV20-1, the J call TRBJ2-3; 8 nucleotides match TRBD2. Per germline, CDR1 DFQATT and CDR2 SNEGSKA (reference sequence). The CDR3 length is 13 residues. The CDR3 DNA sequence: TGCAATGCTACTGCAGCGGGAGCTGGTACGCAGTATTTT. Amino acids: CNATAAGAGTQYF.

Worth noting for this clonotype: A clone one base away is much larger, so this may be a read error. The chain uses TRBV4-1 and TRBJ1-2; D remains unclear. The V gene's germline CDR1 is MGHRA and CDR2 YSYEKL. CDR3 size: 17 residues. The CDR3: CTSSPTIWGPLNYGYTF. The CDR3 DNA reads as TGCACCAGCAGCCCAACCATCTGGGGTCCCCTAAACTATGGCTACACCTTC.